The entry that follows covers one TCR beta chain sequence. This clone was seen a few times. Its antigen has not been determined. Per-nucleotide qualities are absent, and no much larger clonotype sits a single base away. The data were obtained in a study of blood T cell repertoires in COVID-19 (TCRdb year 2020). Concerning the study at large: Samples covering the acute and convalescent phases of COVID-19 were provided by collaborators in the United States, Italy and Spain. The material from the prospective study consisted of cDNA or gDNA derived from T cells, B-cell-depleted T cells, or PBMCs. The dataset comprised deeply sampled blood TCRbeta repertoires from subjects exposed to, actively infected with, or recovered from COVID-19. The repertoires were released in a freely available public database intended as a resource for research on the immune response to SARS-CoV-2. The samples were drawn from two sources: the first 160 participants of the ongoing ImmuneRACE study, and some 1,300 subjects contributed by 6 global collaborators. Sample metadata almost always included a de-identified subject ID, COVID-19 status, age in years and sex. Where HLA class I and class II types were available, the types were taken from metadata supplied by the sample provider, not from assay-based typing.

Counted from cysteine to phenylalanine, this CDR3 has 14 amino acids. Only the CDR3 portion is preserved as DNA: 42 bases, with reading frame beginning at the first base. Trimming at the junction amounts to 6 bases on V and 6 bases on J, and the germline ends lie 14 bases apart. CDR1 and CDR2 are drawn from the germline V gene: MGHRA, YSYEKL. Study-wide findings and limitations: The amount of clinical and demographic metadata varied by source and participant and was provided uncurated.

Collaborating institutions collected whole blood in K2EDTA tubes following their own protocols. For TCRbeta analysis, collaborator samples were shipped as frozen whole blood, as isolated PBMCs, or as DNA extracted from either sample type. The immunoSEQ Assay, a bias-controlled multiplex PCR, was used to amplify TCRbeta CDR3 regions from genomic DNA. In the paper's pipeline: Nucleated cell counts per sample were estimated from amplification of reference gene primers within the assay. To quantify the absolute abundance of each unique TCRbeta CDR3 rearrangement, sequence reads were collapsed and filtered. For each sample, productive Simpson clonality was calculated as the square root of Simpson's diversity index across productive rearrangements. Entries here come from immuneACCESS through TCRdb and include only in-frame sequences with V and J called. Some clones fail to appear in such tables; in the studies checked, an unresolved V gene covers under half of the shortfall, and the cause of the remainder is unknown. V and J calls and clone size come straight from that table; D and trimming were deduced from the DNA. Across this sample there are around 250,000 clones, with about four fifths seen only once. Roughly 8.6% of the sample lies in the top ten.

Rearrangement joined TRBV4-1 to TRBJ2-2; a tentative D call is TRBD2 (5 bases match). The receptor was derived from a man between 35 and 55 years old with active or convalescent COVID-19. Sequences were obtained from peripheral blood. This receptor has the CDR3 CASSWASGAGELFF. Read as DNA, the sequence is TGCGCCAGCAGTTGGGCTTCCGGGGCCGGGGAGCTGTTTTTT.